What follows is one T cell receptor (beta chain) and its context. Its target is not known. The V gene's germline CDR1 is MNHEY and CDR2 SMNVEV (reference sequence). Trimming cost V 7 bases and J 1 base; bases outside gene matches: 12. CDR3 size: 16 residues. This sample is drawn from a study of beta chain features in type 1 diabetes. Study-wide findings and caveats: Moderate but significant shortening of TCRB CDR3s was recorded in all four CD4+ subsets from Type 1 diabetes patients. Cells expressing TCR highly could be over-represented by cDNA sequencing.

The study reverse transcribed the entire isolated RNA, so it sequenced expressed TCRB transcripts. Sequenced naive, central memory and regulatory T cell samples produced an average of roughly 3.6 million reads. TCRdb's copy holds only in-frame clones and misses some; the assay was immunoSEQ multiplex PCR. The top ten hold 0.035% to 0.04% of the sample, which has about 710,000 clones, roughly 13% seen once. Sorting that relied on CD45RO/CCR7/CD25/CD127/CD95/CD27 yielded CD4+ naive, central memory, regulatory and stem cell-like memory cells. Once sorted, every population was more than 95% pure. This chain links TRBV27 with TRBJ2-7; 8 nucleotides line up with TRBD1. The receptor was isolated from a man between 18 and 29 years old with type 1 diabetes. Sample: naive CD4+ T cells from blood. The CDR3 here is CASKTIRTGLSYEQYF. The CDR3 region has the DNA TGTGCCAGCAAAACTATACGGACAGGGTTGTCCTACGAGCAGTACTTC.